This T cell receptor (beta chain) is from a study of blood T cell repertoires in COVID-19. CDR3 length equals 15 residues. CDR1 MDHEN and CDR2 SYDVKM come from the germline V gene. V trimming: 8 bases; J trimming: 2 bases; junction bases outside the gene matches: 9. Some clones are missing from TCRdb's copy, which holds only in-frame ones; the method was immunoSEQ multiplex PCR. The table has around 140,000 clones, approximately 87% seen once; the top ten hold approximately 2.3%. The sample comprised peripheral blood. The sequence was collected from a man aged 65 to 85 with active COVID-19. The chain employs TRBV28 and TRBJ2-4; TRBD2 matches at 7 bases. The CDR3 region is CASSNRGSTKNIQYF. The CDR3 DNA reads TGTGCCAGCTCAAATCGCGGGAGTACCAAAAACATTCAGTACTTC. Full variable domain (outside the CDR3, taken from reference TRBV28 and TRBJ2-4): DVKVTQSSRYLVKRTGEKVFLECVQDMDHENMFWYRQDPGLGLRLIYFSYDVKMKEKGDIPEGYSVSREKKERFSLILESASTNQTSMYLCASSNRGSTKNIQYFGAGTRLSVL.